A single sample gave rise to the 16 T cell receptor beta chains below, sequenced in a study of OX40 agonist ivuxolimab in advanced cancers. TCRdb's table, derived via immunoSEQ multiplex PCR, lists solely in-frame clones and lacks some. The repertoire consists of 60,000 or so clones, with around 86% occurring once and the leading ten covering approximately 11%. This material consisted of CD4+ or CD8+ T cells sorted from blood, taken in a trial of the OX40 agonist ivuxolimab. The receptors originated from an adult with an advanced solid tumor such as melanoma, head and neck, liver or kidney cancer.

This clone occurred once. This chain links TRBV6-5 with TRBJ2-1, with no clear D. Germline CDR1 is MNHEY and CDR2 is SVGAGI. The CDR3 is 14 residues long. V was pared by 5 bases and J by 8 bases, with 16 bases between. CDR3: CASSPTGPYDEQFF. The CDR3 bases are TGTGCCAGCAGTCCAACGGGTCCGTATGATGAGCAGTTCTTC.

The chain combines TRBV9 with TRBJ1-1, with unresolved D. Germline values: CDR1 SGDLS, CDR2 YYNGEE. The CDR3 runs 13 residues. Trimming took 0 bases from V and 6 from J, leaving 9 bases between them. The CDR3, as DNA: TGTGCCAGCAGCGTAGTCCTGGACGCTGAAGCTTTCTTT. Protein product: CASSVVLDAEAFF.

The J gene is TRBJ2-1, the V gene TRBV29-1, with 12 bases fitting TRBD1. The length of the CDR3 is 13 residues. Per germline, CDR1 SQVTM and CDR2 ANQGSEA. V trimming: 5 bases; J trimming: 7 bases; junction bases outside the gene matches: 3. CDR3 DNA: TGCAGCGTTAGGGACAGGGGGCTGAATGAGCAGTTCTTC. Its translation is CSVRDRGLNEQFF.

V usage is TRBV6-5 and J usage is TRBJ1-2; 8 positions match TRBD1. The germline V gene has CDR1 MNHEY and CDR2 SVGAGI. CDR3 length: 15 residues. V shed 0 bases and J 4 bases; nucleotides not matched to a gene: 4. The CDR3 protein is CASSYSAGGIYGYTF. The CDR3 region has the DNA TGTGCCAGCAGTTACTCTGCAGGGGGCATCTATGGCTACACCTTC.

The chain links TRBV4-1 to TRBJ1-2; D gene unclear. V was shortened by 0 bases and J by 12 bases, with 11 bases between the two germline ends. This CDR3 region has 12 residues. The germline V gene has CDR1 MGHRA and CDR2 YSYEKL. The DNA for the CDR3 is TGCGCCAGCAGCCAAGATGGAAACCGACACACCTTC. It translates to CASSQDGNRHTF.

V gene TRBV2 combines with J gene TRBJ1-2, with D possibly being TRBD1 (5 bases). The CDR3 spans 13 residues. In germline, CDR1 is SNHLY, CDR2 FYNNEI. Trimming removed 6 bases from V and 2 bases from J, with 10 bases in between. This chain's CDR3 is CASRGTENYGYTF. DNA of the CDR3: TGTGCCAGCAGGGGGACCGAAAACTATGGCTACACCTTC. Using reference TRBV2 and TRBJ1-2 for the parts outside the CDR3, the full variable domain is EPEVTQTPSHQVTQMGQEVILRCVPISNHLYFYWYRQILGQKVEFLVSFYNNEISEKSEIFDDQFSVERPDGSNFTLKIRSTKLEDSAMYFCASRGTENYGYTFGSGTRLTVV.

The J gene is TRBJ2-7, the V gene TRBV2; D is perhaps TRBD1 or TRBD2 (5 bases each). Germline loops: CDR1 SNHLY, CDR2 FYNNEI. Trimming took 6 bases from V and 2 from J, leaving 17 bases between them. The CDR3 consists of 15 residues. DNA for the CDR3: TGTGCCAGCAGGACCTCCGGGACGGGCACCTACGAGCAGTACTTC. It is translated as CASRTSGTGTYEQYF.

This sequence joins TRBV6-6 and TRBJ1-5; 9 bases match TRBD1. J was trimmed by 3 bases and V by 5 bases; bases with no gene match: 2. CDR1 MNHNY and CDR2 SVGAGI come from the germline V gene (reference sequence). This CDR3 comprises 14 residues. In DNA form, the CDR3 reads TGTGCCAGCAGTCCACAGGGGGCCAATCAGCCCCAGCATTTT. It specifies CASSPQGANQPQHF.

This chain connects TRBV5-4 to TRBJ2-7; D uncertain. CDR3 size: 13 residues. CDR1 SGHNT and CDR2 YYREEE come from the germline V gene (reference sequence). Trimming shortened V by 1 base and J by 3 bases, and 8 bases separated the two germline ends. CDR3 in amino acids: CASSLPEDYEQYF. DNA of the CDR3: TGTGCCAGCAGCTTGCCAGAGGACTACGAGCAGTACTTC.

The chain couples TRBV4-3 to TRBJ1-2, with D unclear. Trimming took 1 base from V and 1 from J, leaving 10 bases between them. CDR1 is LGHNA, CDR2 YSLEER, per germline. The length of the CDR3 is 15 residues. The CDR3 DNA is TGCGCCAGCAGCCAAGGACACAGCTTTAACTATGGCTACACCTTC. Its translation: CASSQGHSFNYGYTF.

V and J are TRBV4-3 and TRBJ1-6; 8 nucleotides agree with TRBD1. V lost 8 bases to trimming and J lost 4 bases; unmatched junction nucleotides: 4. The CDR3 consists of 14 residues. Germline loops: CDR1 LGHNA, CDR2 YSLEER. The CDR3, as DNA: TGCGCCAGCCGGACAGGGTTATATAATTCACCCCTCCACTTT. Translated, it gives CASRTGLYNSPLHF.

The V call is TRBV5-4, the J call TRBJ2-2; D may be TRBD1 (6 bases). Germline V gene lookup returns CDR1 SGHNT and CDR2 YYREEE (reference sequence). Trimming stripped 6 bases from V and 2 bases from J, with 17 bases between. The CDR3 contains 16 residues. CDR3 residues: CASTPPGTPNTGELFF. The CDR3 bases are TGTGCCAGCACCCCCCCAGGGACACCAAACACCGGGGAGCTGTTTTTT. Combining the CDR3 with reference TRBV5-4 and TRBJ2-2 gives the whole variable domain ETGVTQSPTHLIKTRGQQVTLRCSSQSGHNTVSWYQQALGQGPQFIFQYYREEENGRGNFPPRFSGLQFPNYSSELNVNALELDDSALYLCASTPPGTPNTGELFFGEGSRLTVL.

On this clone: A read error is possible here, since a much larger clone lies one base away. DNA for the CDR3: TGTGCCAGCAGCTTAGGGGAGCAGTTCTTC. Its translation is CASSLGEQFF. The chain combines TRBV7-9 with TRBJ2-1, with no clear D. The CDR3 has 10 residues. Germline lookup yields CDR1 SEHNR and CDR2 FQNEAQ (reference sequence). Trimming cost V 1 base and J 10 bases, with 2 bases left between them.

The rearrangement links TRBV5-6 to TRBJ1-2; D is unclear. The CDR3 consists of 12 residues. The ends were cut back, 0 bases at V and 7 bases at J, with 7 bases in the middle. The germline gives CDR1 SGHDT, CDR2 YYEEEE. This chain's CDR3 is CASSLVGAGYTF. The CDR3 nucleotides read TGTGCCAGCAGCTTGGTAGGTGCTGGCTACACCTTC. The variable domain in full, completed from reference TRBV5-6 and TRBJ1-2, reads DAGVTQSPTHLIKTRGQQVTLRCSPKSGHDTVSWYQQALGQGPQFIFQYYEEEERQRGNFPDRFSGHQFPNYSSELNVNALLLGDSALYLCASSLVGAGYTFGSGTRLTVV.

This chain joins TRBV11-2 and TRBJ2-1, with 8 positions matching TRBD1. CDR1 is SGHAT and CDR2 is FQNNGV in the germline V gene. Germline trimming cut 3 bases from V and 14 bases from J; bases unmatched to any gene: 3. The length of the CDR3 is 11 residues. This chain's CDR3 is CASSLTGVEFF. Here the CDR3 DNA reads TGTGCCAGCAGCTTGACAGGGGTAGAGTTCTTC. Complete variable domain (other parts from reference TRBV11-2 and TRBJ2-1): EAGVAQSPRYKIIEKRQSVAFWCNPISGHATLYWYQQILGQGPKLLIQFQNNGVVDDSQLPKDRFSAERLKGVDSTLKIQPAKLEDSAVYLCASSLTGVEFFGPGTRLTVL.

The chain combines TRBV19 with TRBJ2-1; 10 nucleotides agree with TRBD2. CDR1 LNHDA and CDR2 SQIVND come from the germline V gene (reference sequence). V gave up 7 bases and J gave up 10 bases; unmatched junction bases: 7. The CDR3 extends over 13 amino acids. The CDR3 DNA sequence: TGTGCCAGTATTGGGACTAGCGCATTAGAGCAGTTCTTC. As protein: CASIGTSALEQFF.